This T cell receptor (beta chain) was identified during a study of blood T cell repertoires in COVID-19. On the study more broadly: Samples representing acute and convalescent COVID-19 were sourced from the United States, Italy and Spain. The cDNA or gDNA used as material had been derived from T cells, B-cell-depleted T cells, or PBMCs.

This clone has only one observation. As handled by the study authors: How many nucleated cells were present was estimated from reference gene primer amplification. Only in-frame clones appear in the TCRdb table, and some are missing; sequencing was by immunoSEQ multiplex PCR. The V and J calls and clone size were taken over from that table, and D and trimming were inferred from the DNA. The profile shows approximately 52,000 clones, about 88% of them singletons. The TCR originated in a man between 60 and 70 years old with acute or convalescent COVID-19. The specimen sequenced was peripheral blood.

In DNA form, the CDR3 reads TGTGCCAGCAGCTTAGTGGGGACTAGCGGGTTCTCCTACGAGCAGTACTTC. This gives the protein CASSLVGTSGFSYEQYF. The chain joins TRBV7-8 to TRBJ2-7; 12 bases are shared with TRBD2. V was clipped by 1 base and J by 0 bases; unmatched bases: 4. CDR1 and CDR2 (germline): SGHVS, FQNEAQ. This CDR3 region has 17 residues.